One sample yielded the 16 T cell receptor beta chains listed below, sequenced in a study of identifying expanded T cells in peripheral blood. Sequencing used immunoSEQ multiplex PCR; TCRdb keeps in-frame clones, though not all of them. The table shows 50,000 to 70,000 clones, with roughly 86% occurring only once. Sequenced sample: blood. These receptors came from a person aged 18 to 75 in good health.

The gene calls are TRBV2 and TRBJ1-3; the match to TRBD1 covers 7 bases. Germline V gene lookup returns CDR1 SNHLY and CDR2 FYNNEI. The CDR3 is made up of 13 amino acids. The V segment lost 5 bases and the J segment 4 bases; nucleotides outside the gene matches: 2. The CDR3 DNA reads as TGTGCCAGCAGTACAGGGGACGGAAACACCATATATTTT. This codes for CASSTGDGNTIYF.

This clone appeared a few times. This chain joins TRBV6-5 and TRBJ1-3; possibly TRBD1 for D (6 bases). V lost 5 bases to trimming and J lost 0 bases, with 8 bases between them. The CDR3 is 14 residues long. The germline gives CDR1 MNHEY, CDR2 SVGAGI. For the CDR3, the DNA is TGTGCCAGCAGTCTACAGGGCTCTGGAAACACCATATATTTT. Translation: CASSLQGSGNTIYF.

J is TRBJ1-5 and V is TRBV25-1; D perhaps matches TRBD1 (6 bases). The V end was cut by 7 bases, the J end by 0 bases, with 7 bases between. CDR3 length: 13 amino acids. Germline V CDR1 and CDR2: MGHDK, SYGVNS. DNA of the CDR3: TGTGCCAGCAAGGGACATAGCAATCAGCCCCAGCATTTT. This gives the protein CASKGHSNQPQHF.

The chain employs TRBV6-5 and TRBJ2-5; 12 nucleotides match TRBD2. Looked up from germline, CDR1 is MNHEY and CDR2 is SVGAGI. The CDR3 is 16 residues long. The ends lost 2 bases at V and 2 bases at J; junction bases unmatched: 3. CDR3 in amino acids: CASSYRGLAGQETQYF. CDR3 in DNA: TGTGCCAGCAGTTACCGCGGACTAGCGGGACAAGAGACCCAGTACTTC.

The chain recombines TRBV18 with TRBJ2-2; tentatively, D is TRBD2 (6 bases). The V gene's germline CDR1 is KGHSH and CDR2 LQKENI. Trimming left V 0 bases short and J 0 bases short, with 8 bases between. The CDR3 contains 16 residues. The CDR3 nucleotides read TGTGCCAGCTCACCACCGGGACTGGCGAACACCGGGGAGCTGTTTTTT. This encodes CASSPPGLANTGELFF.

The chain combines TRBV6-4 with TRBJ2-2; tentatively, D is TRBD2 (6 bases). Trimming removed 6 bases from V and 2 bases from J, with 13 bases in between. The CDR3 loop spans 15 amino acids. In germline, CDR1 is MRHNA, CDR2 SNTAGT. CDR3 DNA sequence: TGTGCCAGCAGCGACGTGGGGGGTAACACCGGGGAGCTGTTTTTT. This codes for CASSDVGGNTGELFF.

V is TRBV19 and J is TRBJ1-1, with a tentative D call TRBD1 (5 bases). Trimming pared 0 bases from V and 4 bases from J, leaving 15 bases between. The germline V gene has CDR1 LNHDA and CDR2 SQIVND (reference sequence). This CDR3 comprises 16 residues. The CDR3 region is CASSIDLGELGTEAFF. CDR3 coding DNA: TGTGCCAGTAGTATAGATCTAGGGGAGTTGGGCACTGAAGCTTTCTTT.

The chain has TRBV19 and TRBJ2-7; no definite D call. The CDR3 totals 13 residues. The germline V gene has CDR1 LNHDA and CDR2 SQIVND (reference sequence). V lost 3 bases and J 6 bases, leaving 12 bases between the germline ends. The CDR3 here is CASSIARFGEQYF. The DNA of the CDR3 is TGTGCCAGTAGTATCGCCAGATTCGGCGAGCAGTACTTC.

CDR3 nucleotide sequence: TGTGCCAGCAGCCTCTCTGAAGGGAGCACAGATACGCAGTATTTT. It codes for CASSLSEGSTDTQYF. This sequence joins TRBV9 and TRBJ2-3; D gene ambiguous. CDR1 is SGDLS, CDR2 YYNGEE, per germline. V was shortened by 4 bases and J by 0 bases, with 12 bases between the two germline ends. The CDR3 is 15 residues long.

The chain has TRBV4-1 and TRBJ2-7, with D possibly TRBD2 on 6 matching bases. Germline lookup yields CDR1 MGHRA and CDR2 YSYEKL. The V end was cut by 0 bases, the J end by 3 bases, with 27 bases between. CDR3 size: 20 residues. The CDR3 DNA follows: TGCGCCAGCAGCCAAGACCCAGGTAGCAGGGACTGGTATCCTCGCTACGAGCAGTACTTC. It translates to CASSQDPGSRDWYPRYEQYF.

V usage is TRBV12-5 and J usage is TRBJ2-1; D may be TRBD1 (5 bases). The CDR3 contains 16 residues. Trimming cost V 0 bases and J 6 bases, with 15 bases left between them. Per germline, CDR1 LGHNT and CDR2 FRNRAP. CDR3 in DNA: TGTGCTAGTGGTTTGGTATTGGACACCTCGGTCAATGAGCAGTTCTTC. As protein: CASGLVLDTSVNEQFF.

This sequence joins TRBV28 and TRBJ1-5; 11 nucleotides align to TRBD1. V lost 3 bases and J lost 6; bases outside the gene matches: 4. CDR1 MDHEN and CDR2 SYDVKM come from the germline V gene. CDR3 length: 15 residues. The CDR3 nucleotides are TGTGCCAGCAGTTTGGACAGGGGGCGCGGTCAGCCCCAGCATTTT. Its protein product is CASSLDRGRGQPQHF.

CDR3 residues: CASSGTVNSPLHF. In DNA, the CDR3 is TGCGCCAGCAGTGGGACAGTAAATTCACCCCTCCACTTT. The chain employs TRBV10-2 and TRBJ1-6, with D tentatively TRBD1 (6 bases). The CDR3 extends over 13 amino acids. Germline loops: CDR1 WSHSY, CDR2 SAAADI. V was shortened by 4 bases and J by 7 bases, with 8 bases between the two germline ends.

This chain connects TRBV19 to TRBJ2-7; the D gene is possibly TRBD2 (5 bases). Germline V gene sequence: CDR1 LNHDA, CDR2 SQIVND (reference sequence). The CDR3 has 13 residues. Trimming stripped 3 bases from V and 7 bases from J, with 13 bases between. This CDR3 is CASSIVHRGEQYF. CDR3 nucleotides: TGTGCCAGTAGTATCGTCCATCGGGGAGAGCAGTACTTC.

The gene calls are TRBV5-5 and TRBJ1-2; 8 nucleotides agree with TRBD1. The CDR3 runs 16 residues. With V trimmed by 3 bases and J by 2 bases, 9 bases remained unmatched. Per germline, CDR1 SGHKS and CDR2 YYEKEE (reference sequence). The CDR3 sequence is CASSYSGTGANYGYTF. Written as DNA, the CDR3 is TGTGCCAGCAGCTATTCCGGGACAGGAGCAAACTATGGCTACACCTTC.

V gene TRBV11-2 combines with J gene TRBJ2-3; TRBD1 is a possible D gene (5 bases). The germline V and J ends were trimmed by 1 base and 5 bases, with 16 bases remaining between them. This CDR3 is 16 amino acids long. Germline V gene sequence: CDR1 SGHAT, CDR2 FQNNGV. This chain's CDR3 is CASSLGVGVGEDTQYF. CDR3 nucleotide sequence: TGTGCCAGCAGCTTAGGTGTAGGGGTAGGTGAAGATACGCAGTATTTT.